This T cell receptor (beta chain) is drawn from a study of T cell responses to AZD1222 COVID-19 vaccine. Overall study findings and caveats: Regions 160-218 and 743-854 dominated among vaccine-associated CD4 TCRs spanning spike. The sample set comprised mostly white British donors with more females, and clonal diversity was possibly underestimated.

This clone showed up just a few times. Its specificity is not known. Generated by immunoSEQ multiplex PCR, the TCRdb table keeps only in-frame clones and is missing some. Here the sample spans about 93,000 clones, 80% to 90% being singletons. This TCR was sampled from an adult who received the AZD1222 COVID-19 vaccine. This specimen consisted of peripheral blood, obtained 28 days after the second AZD1222 dose.

The CDR3 protein is CAWSNLQGGGGYTF. CDR3 DNA: TGTGCCTGGAGTAATCTTCAGGGTGGAGGGGGCTACACCTTC. This chain joins TRBV30 and TRBJ1-2, with TRBD1 as a possible D gene (5 bases). The CDR3 covers 14 residues. With 2 bases removed from V and 8 bases from J, the gap between germline ends came to 18 bases. CDR1 and CDR2 from the germline V gene are GTSNPN and SVGIG (reference sequence).